This T cell receptor beta chain was recorded in a study of regulatory T cells in long-lasting Graves disease. The time point was: persistent/refractory GD, antithyroid drugs over 5 years with positive TRAb. The authors made the TCR library using RNA they extracted from PBMCs. A remark on this clonotype: Its antigen is currently unknown.

Notes on the study in general: Persistent patients shared more public clonotypes (about 2,800) than newly diagnosed patients (under 1,000).

The authors built TCR beta libraries using iRepertoire HTBI primers and Arm-PCR of CDR3 regions. A single record per CDR3 protein comes from TCRdb applying MiXCR to the multiplex PCR reads. The sample yields roughly 400,000 distinct CDR3 sequences, less than 25% seen once. This specimen consisted of peripheral blood mononuclear cells (PBMCs), obtained when the disease was refractory, from a patient treated with antithyroid drugs. This receptor was obtained from a female donor with Graves disease.

This CDR3 reads CASSQAGPGGEKLFF. The CDR3 DNA follows: TGCGCCAGCAGCCAAGCGGGTCCCGGCGGTGAAAAACTGTTTTTT. V usage is TRBV4-3 and J usage is TRBJ1-4; D is uncertain. Germline V gives CDR1 LGHNA, CDR2 YSLEER. Trimming pared 1 base from V and 7 bases from J, leaving 13 bases between. The CDR3 totals 15 residues.